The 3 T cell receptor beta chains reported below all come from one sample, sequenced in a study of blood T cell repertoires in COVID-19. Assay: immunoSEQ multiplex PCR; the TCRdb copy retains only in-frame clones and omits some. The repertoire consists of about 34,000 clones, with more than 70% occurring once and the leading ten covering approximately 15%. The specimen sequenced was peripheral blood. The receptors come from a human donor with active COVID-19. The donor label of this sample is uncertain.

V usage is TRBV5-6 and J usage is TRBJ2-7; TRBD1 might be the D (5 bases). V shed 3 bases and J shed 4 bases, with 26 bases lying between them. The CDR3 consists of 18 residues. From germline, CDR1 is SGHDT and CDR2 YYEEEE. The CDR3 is CASSYSQGSLQAQYEQYF. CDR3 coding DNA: TGTGCCAGCAGCTATAGTCAGGGTAGTCTTCAGGCACAATACGAGCAGTACTTC.

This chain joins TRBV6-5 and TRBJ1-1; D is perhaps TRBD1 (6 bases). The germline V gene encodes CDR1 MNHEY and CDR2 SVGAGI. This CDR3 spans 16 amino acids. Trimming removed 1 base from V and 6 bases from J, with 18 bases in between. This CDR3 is CASSYWTGRGTPEAFF. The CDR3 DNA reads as TGTGCCAGCAGTTACTGGACCGGCAGGGGTACCCCTGAAGCTTTCTTT.

The CDR3 sequence is CASSPDIYNEQFF. The CDR3 DNA reads as TGTGCCAGCAGCCCGGACATTTACAATGAGCAGTTCTTC. V gene TRBV7-2 combines with J gene TRBJ2-1; perhaps TRBD1 as D (5 bases). The CDR3 covers 13 residues. Trimming pared 5 bases from V and 4 bases from J, leaving 9 bases between. CDR1 SGHTA and CDR2 FQGNSA come from the germline V gene.